Listed here is a single TCR beta chain. These data are taken from a study of blood T cell repertoires in COVID-19. The CDR3 totals 16 residues. J was trimmed by 2 bases and V by 4 bases; bases with no gene match: 9. Germline V gene lookup returns CDR1 SGHKS and CDR2 YYEKEE (reference sequence). Per the original data handling: Amplification from reference gene primers served as the basis for estimated nucleated cell counts. Clones were read by immunoSEQ multiplex PCR, and TCRdb kept only the in-frame ones, dropping some. V, J and clone size derive from that table, while D and trimming were established from the DNA sequence. The data hold 290,000 or so clones, with roughly 85% observed a single time.

The TCR comes from a man aged 50-60 years with active or convalescent COVID-19. Sequenced input: peripheral blood. The chain has TRBV5-5 and TRBJ2-3; 8 nucleotides match TRBD2. The CDR3 DNA sequence: TGTGCCAGCAGCCGAATACTAGCGGCCCTCACAGATACGCAGTATTTT. Encoded protein: CASSRILAALTDTQYF.